This entry concerns a single T cell receptor (beta chain). The sample is drawn from a study of blood T cell repertoires in COVID-19. Study context: Researchers got acute and convalescent COVID-19 samples from the United States, Italy and Spain.

Original data processing: Scientists estimated how many nucleated cells there were by amplifying reference gene primers. Generated by immunoSEQ multiplex PCR, the TCRdb table keeps only in-frame clones and is missing some. The V and J calls and clone size come from that table; D and trimming were worked out from the DNA. The profile shows about 110,000 clones, 88% of them singletons. The sequencing sample was made of peripheral blood. The TCR comes from a human donor in a cohort sampled during active COVID-19.

The CDR3 DNA follows: TGTGCCAGCAGTTACAAGGGGACAACTAACTATGGCTACACCTTC. It encodes CASSYKGTTNYGYTF. The gene calls are TRBV6-5 and TRBJ1-2; D possibly corresponds to TRBD1 (6 bases). The CDR3 length is 15 residues. V was shortened by 2 bases and J by 0 bases, with 10 bases between the two germline ends. Per germline, CDR1 MNHEY and CDR2 SVGAGI.